Below are 3 T cell receptor beta chains sequenced from a single sample in a study of blood T cell repertoires in COVID-19. The data were produced by immunoSEQ multiplex PCR, yet TCRdb's version contains in-frame clones alone and is incomplete. The sample yields about 25,000 clones, 80% to 85% seen once. Sequenced sample: peripheral blood. The receptors come from a woman older than 75 with acute or convalescent COVID-19.

This sequence joins TRBV19 and TRBJ2-2; 7 bases align to TRBD1. This CDR3 region has 15 residues. Germline CDR1 and CDR2: LNHDA and SQIVND (reference sequence). Trimming cost V 4 bases and J 2 bases; bases outside gene matches: 4. The CDR3 region has the DNA TGTGCCAGTAGTAGAGACAGGGCTAACACCGGGGAGCTGTTTTTT. Encoded protein: CASSRDRANTGELFF.

The chain employs TRBV6-6 and TRBJ2-2; perhaps TRBD2 as D (5 bases). Germline V gene sequence: CDR1 MNHNY, CDR2 SVGAGI (reference sequence). Trimming took off 6 bases at V and 5 bases at J, with 16 bases between the two ends. This CDR3 has 15 residues. CDR3 region: CASSLRLPGTGELFF. As DNA, the CDR3 is TGTGCCAGCAGCCTCAGGCTTCCGGGGACCGGGGAGCTGTTTTTT.

This chain uses TRBV4-2 with TRBJ2-5; 10 nucleotides agree with TRBD2. V was clipped by 4 bases and J by 5 bases; unmatched bases: 4. The CDR3 covers 14 residues. Germline CDR1 is LGHNA and CDR2 is YNFKEQ. Here the CDR3 DNA reads TGTGCCAGCAGCCGCGTAGCGGGAGGTGAGACCCAGTACTTC. The encoded protein is CASSRVAGGETQYF.